This T cell receptor (beta chain) emerged from a study of long-term antiretroviral therapy in people with HIV (dated by TCRdb to between 2021 and 2024). About the full investigation: The earliest samples were collected about a decade before the 2015 WHO recommendation for immediate ART, when ART was typically delayed until CD4 counts fell. A total of roughly 200 cryopreserved PBMC samples came from 30 adults with confirmed HIV infection and were collected serially over a mean of roughly 6 years (range 1-12). This retrospective serial study examined whether starting ART and sustained HIV suppression were associated with changes in the composition and diversity of the TRB repertoire in peripheral blood. Of the approximately 28 participants with HIV, ten to eleven were female. No cross-contamination during QIAcube processing was seen in test extractions of a monoclonal T-cell line run alongside around 31 polyclonal samples. General conclusions and limits of the study: Narrower CDR3 length ranges were observed in HIV repertoires than in controls, and an antigen-experienced repertoire with only a slight naive shift after ART was suggested by the network structure. The samples span the years 2004 to 2017, and the ART regimens used at that time may not be as effective as current regimens. Unsorted PBMC were profiled instead of sorted CD4+ and CD8+ T cells because pre-ART samples had limited cell numbers. A significant increase in TRB diversity was found to be associated with ART initiation, although TRB diversity was observed to remain significantly below that of transplant donor controls even after long-term ART. Since PBMC availability was limited, sequencing covered only the TCR beta chain, with no alpha chain pairing. The repertoire was dominated across all time points by expanded TRB clones identified before ART initiation, although this dominance was seen to fluctuate and to decrease in many PLHIV after ART. No data were available on ART adherence, viral resistance or therapy changes, limiting inferences about post-ART repertoire changes.

In regard to this clone: Its antigen specificity is not known. Base qualities are missing; no much larger clone stands one base away.

To be included, a participant needed at least one PBMC sample from before ART initiation plus at least two post-ART samples. All participants with HIV were treated in the United States of America. Before DNA extraction, cryopreserved samples of about 0.9-11 million PBMC were thawed and washed. At the time of the earliest PBMC sample, participants with HIV were aged between about 20 and 54 years. PBMC samples from each participant spanned 1-4 timepoints before ART initiation and 2-8 timepoints after ART initiation, with a median of 7 samples. For every participant, serial HIV viral load, CD4+ T-cell count, ART history and demographic data were obtained. Genomic DNA was extracted from unsorted PBMC with a Qiagen kit on a QIAcube, processed in batches of 12 samples. Sequencing of the TRB variable region was done with the immunoSEQ hsTCRB v3.0 assay at survey level resolution. The targeted TRB sequencing depth was roughly 40,000-55,000 T-cell genomes per sample. TRB libraries were pooled and sequenced on an Illumina MiSeq using a v3 150-cycle kit. Per the authors' processing: Repertoire analysis ran in R within a reproducible Nextflow workflow covering QC, data transformation and analysis. Custom analyses were implemented in LymphoSeq2, an R package for AIRR-Seq data exploration. A handful of samples that produced fewer than 5000 total TRB sequences were removed, so approximately 170 HIV repertoires were analyzed. Among the 188 retained HIV repertoires, some 60 were collected before ART initiation and 120 to 140 were collected after ART initiation. Repertoires were downsampled to 5000 TRB nucleotide sequences, with summary statistics averaged over 100 downsampling iterations. Only TRB sequences with CDR3 regions of at least seven amino acids were retained for analysis. A Shannon entropy-derived clonality score and the Gini coefficient were used to measure diversity. Repertoire networks linked the top 5000 CDR3 amino acid sequences whenever two sequences differed by an edit distance of one. Antigen specificity groups and MHC restriction were predicted for TRB CDR3 amino acid sequences with GLIPH2. To flag known associations with CMV, EBV, HIV or tissue antigens, CDR3 amino acid sequences were compared against VDJdb and McPAS-TCR. Pre-ART, post-ART and control groups were compared with Wilcoxon signed-rank tests and Holm-Bonferroni correction. Imported from immuneACCESS, the table was reduced by TCRdb to in-frame sequences with V and J called. These copies leave out some clones; in studies compared against another copy, an unresolved V gene accounts for under half, and the cause of the remainder is not known. The V and J calls and clone size are taken from that table; D and trimming were inferred from the DNA. This sample holds about 34,000 clones; around 84% were observed only once. The ten most abundant clones make up approximately 5% of the sample.

CDR1 and CDR2 are read off the germline V gene as MGHRA and YSYEKL. V is shortened by 1 base, J by 4 bases, and the region joining them spans 16 bases. From cysteine to phenylalanine, the CDR3 is 16 amino acids long. Only the CDR3 region is kept as DNA, spanning 48 bases read in frame from base 1. Here the sequenced sample was unsorted PBMCs, taken around 2.7 years before starting antiretroviral therapy. Here the chain combines TRBV4-1 and TRBJ1-2, with no D gene named confidently. The TCR sequence derives from a woman in her 30s with HIV. The CDR3 reads CASSQGGKNYRYGYTF. The DNA is as follows: TGCGCCAGCAGCCAAGGAGGAAAAAACTATCGCTATGGCTACACCTTC.